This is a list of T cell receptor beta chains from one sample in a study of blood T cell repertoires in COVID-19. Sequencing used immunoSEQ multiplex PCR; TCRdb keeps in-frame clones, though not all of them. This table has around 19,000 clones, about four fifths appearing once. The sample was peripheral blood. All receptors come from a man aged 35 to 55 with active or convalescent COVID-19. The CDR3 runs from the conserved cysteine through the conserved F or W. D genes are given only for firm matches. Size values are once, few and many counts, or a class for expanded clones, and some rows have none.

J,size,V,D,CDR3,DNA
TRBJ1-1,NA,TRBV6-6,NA,CASSYAQNTEAFF,TGTGCCAGCAGTTACGCGCAGAACACTGAAGCTTTCTTT
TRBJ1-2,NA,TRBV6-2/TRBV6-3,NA,CASSSGSGTIIGYTF,TGTGCCAGCAGTTCTGGTTCCGGGACTATCATTGGCTACACCTTC
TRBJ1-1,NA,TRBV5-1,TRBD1,CASSWTGEWTEAFF,TGCGCCAGCAGCTGGACAGGGGAATGGACTGAAGCTTTCTTT
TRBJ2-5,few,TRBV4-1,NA,CASSDDPGETQYF,TGCGCCAGCAGCGACGACCCCGGGGAGACCCAGTACTTC
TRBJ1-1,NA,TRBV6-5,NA,CASSYPGQSKGAFF,TGTGCCAGCAGTTACCCTGGACAGTCCAAGGGAGCTTTCTTT
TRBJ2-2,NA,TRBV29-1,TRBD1,CSAYEQGAIGELFF,TGCAGCGCATATGAACAGGGGGCAATAGGGGAGCTGTTTTTT
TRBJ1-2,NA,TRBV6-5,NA,CASNLRGSTNYGYTF,TGTGCCAGCAATCTAAGGGGCTCGACTAACTATGGCTACACCTTC
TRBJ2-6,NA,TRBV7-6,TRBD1,CASSPRDSQFSGANVLTF,TGTGCCAGCAGCCCCAGGGACAGTCAGTTTTCTGGGGCCAACGTCCTGACTTTC
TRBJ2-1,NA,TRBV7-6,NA,CASSLKAGKHNEQFF,TGTGCCAGCAGCTTAAAGGCGGGGAAACACAATGAGCAGTTCTTC
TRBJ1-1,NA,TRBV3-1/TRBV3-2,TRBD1,CASSQGAGGSNTEAFF,TGTGCCAGCAGCCAAGGAGCAGGGGGAAGCAACACTGAAGCTTTCTTT
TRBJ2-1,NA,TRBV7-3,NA,CASSPRRSGGEQFF,TGTGCCAGCAGCCCCCGCAGGAGCGGAGGTGAGCAGTTCTTC
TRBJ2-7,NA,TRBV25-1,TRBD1,CASSEQAGTGAIYEQYF,TGTGCCAGCAGTGAACAAGCCGGGACAGGGGCGATCTACGAGCAGTACTTC
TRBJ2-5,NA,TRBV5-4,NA,CASSSSEGPRETQYF,TGTGCCAGCAGTAGTAGCGAGGGCCCACGGGAGACCCAGTACTTC
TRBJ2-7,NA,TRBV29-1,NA,CSVEDMGRTNEQYF,TGCAGCGTTGAAGATATGGGCCGAACAAACGAGCAGTACTTC
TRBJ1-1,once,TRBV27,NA,CASSSSGTEAFF,TGTGCCAGCAGTTCCTCAGGGACTGAAGCTTTCTTT
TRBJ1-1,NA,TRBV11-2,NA,CASSSFTGLNTEAFF,TGTGCCAGCAGCTCGTTCACAGGGCTGAACACTGAAGCTTTCTTT
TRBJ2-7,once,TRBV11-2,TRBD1,CASSPGTGRREQYF,TGTGCCAGCAGCCCTGGGACAGGTAGGCGCGAGCAGTACTTC
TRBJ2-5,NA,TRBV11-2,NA,CASSLGAQETQYF,TGTGCCAGCAGCTTAGGGGCCCAAGAGACCCAGTACTTC
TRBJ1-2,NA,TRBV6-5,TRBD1,CASLKTGGHGYTF,TGTGCCAGCCTAAAAACAGGGGGCCATGGCTACACCTTC
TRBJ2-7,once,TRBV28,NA,CASSLTATYEQYF,TGTGCCAGCAGTTTGACAGCTACCTACGAGCAGTACTTC
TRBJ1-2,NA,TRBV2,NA,CASSERGAGYGYTF,TGTGCCAGCAGTGAACGTGGAGCGGGCTATGGCTACACCTTC
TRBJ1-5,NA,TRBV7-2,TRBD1,CASSLRRGDSHQPQHF,TGTGCCAGCAGCCTCCGAAGAGGGGACAGTCATCAGCCCCAGCATTTT
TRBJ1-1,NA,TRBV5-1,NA,CASSPAGVGNTEAFF,TGCGCCAGCAGCCCCGCCGGGGTGGGGAACACTGAAGCTTTCTTT
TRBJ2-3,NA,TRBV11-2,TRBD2,CASILGSGGSTDTQYF,TGTGCCAGCATACTCGGTAGCGGGGGGAGCACAGATACGCAGTATTTT
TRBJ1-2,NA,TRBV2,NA,CASSERLGRGAYGYTF,TGTGCCAGCAGTGAAAGGTTGGGTCGGGGGGCCTATGGCTACACCTTC
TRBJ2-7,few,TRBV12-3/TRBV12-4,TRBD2,CASRLGLAASKYF,TGTGCCTCCCGTTTGGGACTAGCGGCGTCGAAGTACTTC
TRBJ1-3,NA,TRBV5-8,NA,CASRSRAAGNTIYF,TGTGCCAGCAGGTCCAGGGCCGCCGGAAACACCATATATTTT
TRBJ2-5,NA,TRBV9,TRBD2,CASSDPGTSEETQYF,TGTGCCAGCAGCGACCCCGGGACTAGCGAAGAGACCCAGTACTTC
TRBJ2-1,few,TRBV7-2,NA,CASKTSRSYNEQFF,TGTGCCAGCAAGACTTCCCGCTCCTACAATGAGCAGTTCTTC
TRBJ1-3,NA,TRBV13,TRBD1,CASSPTGMGNTIYF,TGTGCCAGCAGCCCGACAGGGATGGGAAACACCATATATTTT
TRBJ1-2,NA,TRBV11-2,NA,CASSLGGGANYGYTF,TGTGCCAGCAGCTTAGGGGGGGGAGCTAACTATGGCTACACCTTC
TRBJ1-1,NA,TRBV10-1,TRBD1,CASSEPPRGRRNTEAFF,TGCGCCAGCAGTGAGCCTCCCAGGGGGCGCCGGAACACTGAAGCTTTCTTT
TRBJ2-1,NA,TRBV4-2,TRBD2,CASSQGSGGADNEQFF,TGTGCCAGCAGCCAAGGGTCCGGGGGGGCGGACAATGAGCAGTTCTTC